This T cell receptor beta chain originates from a study of blood T cell repertoires in COVID-19. For the study at large: COVID-19 samples from acute and convalescent phases originated in the United States, Italy and Spain. From T cells, B-cell-depleted T cells, or PBMCs came the material, which was cDNA or gDNA.

Original methodology: For nucleated cells, counts were estimated from reference gene primer amplification. Repertoires were generated with immunoSEQ multiplex PCR, while TCRdb's copy carries only in-frame clones and drops some. The DNA was the basis for D and trimming; V, J and clone size are from that table. The data hold around 200,000 clones, with 80% to 85% observed a single time. As concerns this clone: This CDR3 is also generated by other DNA sequences in the sample.

Germline V gene data show CDR1 as MDHEN and CDR2 as SYDVKM. The CDR3 spans 14 residues. The V segment lost 6 bases and the J segment 2 bases; nucleotides outside the gene matches: 3. The chain joins TRBV28 to TRBJ1-5; TRBD1 matches 8 bases. What was sequenced was peripheral blood. This receptor was identified in a human donor with acute or convalescent COVID-19. The donor label of this sample is uncertain. This CDR3 reads CASSPGQGNQPQHF. In nucleotides, the CDR3 is TGTGCCAGCAGCCCGGGACAGGGCAATCAGCCCCAGCATTTT.